Below, one T cell receptor beta chain is given with its context. TCRdb re-called the 5' RACE reads; every CDR3 protein appears as one record, without DNA. The table for this sample gives hundreds of thousands of distinct CDR3 sequences. This CDR3 has 13 residues. Germline V gene data show CDR1 as LGHNT and CDR2 as FRNRAP. This specimen belongs to a study of T cells expressing NK-cell markers. Background on the study: According to the study, TCR beta repertoires originated from sorted CD3+CD56+NKG2C+, CD3+CD56+NKG2C- and CD3+CD56-NKG2C+ T cells.

This receptor was identified in a man between 18 and 29 years old in good health. Specimen: blood T cells: a sorted CD56 or NKG2C T cell subset, CD4+ or CD8+ T cells, or bulk PBMC T cells (not recorded which). The genes are TRBV12-5 and TRBJ2-5; TCRdb calls TRBD2, which cannot be checked without DNA. The CDR3 sequence is CASGASGPETQYF.